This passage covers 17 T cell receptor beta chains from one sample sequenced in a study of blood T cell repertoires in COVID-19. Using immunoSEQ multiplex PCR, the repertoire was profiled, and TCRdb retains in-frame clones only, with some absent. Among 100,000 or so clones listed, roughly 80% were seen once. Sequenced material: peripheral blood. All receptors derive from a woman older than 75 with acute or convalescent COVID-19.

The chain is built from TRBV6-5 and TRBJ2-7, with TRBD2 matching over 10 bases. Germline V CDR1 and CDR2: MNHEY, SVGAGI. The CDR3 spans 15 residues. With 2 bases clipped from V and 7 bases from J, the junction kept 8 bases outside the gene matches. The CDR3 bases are TGTGCCAGCAGTTACGCTGCAGCGGGAGGGCGTGAGCAGTACGTC. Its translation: CASSYAAAGGREQYV.

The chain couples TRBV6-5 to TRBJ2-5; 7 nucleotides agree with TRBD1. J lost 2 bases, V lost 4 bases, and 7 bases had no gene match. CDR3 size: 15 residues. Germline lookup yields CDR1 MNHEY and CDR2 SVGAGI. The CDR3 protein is CASSWDRIVQETQYF. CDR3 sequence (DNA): TGTGCCAGCAGTTGGGACAGAATAGTTCAAGAGACCCAGTACTTC.

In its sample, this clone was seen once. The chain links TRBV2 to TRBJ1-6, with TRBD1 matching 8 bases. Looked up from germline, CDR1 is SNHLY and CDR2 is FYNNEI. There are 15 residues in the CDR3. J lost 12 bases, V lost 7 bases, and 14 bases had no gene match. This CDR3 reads CASTLKPTGVEPLHF. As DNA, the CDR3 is TGTGCCAGCACCCTAAAGCCGACAGGGGTGGAACCCCTCCACTTT.

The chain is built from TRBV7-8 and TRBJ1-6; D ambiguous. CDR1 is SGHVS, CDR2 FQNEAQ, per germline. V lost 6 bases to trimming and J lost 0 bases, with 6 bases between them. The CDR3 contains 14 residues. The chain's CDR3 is CASSLSSYNSPLHF. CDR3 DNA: TGTGCCAGCAGTCTGAGCTCCTATAATTCACCCCTCCACTTT.

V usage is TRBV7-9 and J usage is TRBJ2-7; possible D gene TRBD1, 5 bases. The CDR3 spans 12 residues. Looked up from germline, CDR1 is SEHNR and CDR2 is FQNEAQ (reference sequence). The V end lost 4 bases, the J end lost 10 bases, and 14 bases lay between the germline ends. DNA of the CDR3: TGTGCCAGCAGCTCCCATCCAGGGCCACAGTACGTC. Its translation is CASSSHPGPQYV.

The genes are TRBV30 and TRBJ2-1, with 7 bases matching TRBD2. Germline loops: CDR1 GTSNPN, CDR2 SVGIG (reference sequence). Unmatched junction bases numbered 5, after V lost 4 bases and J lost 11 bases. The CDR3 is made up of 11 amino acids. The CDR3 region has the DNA TGTGCCTGGATAGGGGACTACCAGCAGTTCTTC. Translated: CAWIGDYQQFF.

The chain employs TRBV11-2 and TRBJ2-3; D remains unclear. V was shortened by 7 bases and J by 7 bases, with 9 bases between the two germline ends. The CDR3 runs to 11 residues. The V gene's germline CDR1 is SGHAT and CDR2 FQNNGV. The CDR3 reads CASTTSHTQYF. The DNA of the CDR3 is TGTGCCAGCACGACTTCGCATACGCAGTATTTT.

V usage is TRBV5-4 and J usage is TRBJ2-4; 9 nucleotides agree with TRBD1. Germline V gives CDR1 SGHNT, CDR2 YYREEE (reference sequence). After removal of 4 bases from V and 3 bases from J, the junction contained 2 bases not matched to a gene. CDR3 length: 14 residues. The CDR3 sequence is CASSPDRGKNIQYF. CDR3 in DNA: TGTGCCAGCAGCCCGGACAGGGGCAAAAACATTCAGTACTTC.

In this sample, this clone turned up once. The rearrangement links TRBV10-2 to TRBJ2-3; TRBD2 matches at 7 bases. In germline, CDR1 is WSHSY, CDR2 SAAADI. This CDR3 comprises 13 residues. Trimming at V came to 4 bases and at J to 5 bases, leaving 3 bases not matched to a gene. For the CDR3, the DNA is TGCGCCAGCAGTGGCGGACTAGTAGATACGCAGTATTTT. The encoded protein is CASSGGLVDTQYF.

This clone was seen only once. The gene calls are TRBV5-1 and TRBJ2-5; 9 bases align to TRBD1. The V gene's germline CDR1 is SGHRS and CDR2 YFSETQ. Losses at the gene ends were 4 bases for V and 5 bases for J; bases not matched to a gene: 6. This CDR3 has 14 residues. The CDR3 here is CASSLGTGTETQYF. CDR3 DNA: TGCGCCAGCAGCCTAGGGACAGGGACTGAGACCCAGTACTTC.

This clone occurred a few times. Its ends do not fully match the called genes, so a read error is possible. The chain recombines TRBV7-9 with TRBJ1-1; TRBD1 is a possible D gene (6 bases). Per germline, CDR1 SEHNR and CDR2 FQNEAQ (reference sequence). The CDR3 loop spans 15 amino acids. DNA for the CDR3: TGTGCCAGCACCCCGGACAGCTCCCGGAACGCTGAAGCTTTCTTT. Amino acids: CASTPDSSRNAEAFF.

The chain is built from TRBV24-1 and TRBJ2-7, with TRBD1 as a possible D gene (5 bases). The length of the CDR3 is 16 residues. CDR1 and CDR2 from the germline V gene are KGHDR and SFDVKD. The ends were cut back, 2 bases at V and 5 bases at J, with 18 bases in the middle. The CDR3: CATSDWPPQGIDEQYV. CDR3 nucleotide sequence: TGTGCCACCAGTGATTGGCCTCCCCAGGGAATCGACGAGCAGTACGTC.

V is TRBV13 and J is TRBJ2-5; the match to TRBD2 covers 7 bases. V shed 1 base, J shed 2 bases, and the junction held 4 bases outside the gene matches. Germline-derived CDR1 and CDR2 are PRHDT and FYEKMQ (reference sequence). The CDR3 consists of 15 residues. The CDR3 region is CASSLVAGEQETQYF. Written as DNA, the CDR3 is TGTGCCAGCAGCTTAGTCGCGGGAGAACAAGAGACCCAGTACTTC.

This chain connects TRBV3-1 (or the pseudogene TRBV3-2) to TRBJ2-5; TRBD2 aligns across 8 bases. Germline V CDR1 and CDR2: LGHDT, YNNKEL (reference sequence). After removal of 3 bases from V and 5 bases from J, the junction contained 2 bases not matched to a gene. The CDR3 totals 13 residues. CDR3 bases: TGTGCCAGCAGCCAGGGACTAGTGGAGACCCAGTACTTC. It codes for CASSQGLVETQYF.

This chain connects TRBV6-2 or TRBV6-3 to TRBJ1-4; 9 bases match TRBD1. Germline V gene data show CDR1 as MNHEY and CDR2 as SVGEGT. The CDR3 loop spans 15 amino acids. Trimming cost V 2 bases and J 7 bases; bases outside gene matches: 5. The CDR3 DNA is TGTGCCAGCAGTTACGGGACAGGGTGGATTGAAAAACTGTTTTTT. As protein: CASSYGTGWIEKLFF.

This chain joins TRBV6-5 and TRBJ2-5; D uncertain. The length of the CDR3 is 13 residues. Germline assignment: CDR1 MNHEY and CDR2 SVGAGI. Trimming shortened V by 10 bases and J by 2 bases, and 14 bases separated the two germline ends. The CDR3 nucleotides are TGTGCCACCCGACGCGGCCTACAAGAGACCCAGTACTTC. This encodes CATRRGLQETQYF.

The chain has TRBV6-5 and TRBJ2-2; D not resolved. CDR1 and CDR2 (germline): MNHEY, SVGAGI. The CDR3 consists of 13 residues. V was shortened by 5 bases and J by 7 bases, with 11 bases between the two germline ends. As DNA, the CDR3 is TGTGCCAGCAGTCTTCCCGAGGTCGGGGAGCTGTTTTTT. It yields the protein CASSLPEVGELFF.